This T cell receptor (beta chain) was obtained from a study of blood T cells in healthy people across ages. Through a sample-barcoded 5' primer and a J-beta primer mix, a second PCR was run for about 6 to 12 cycles. Every individual sample yielded 2.5 million or more paired-end reads (each containing CDR3). One entry per CDR3 protein results from TCRdb running MiXCR on the 5' RACE reads. Among about 970,000 distinct CDR3 sequences listed, roughly 51% were seen once. Details on this clonotype: The target antigen is unknown.

The study, taken as a whole, reports: Among T cells, TCR beta diversity per million cells dropped roughly linearly as age rose. Estimates based on one million T cells were treated as lower bounds.

What was sequenced was blood. The receptor's source is a woman aged 60-70 years in good health.

The CDR3 coding sequence is TGTGCCAGCAGCCTAACCCTGAGGGAAGGGCAGCCCCAGCATTTT. Translation: CASSLTLREGQPQHF. V and J are TRBV7-2 and TRBJ1-5, with no clear D. V was cut by 5 bases and J by 7 bases, with 18 bases left in between. The CDR3 has 15 amino acids. Germline V gene data show CDR1 as SGHTA and CDR2 as FQGNSA.